Presented here are 17 T cell receptor beta chains from one specimen sequenced in a study of cytomegalovirus exposure and HLA in healthy donors. The PCR ran on 60 Vbeta and 13 Jbeta primers. Data came from immunoSEQ multiplex PCR; TCRdb stores just in-frame clones and leaves some out. The sample carries more than 100,000 clones, over 60% recorded once. Input material: PBMCs. These receptor sequences come from a woman aged 60-70 years in good health and CMV-seronegative.

This rearrangement joins TRBV27 to TRBJ2-7; 7 nucleotides match TRBD1. V trimming: 7 bases; J trimming: 3 bases; junction bases outside the gene matches: 12. The germline V gene has CDR1 MNHEY and CDR2 SMNVEV (reference sequence). The CDR3 totals 15 residues. CDR3 sequence: CASTDSDRAVYEQYF. Here the CDR3 DNA reads TGTGCCAGCACGGATTCCGACAGGGCCGTCTACGAGCAGTACTTC.

This clone occurred a few times. This chain links TRBV27 with TRBJ2-3, with D uncertain. Between the trimmed V and J ends, which lost 3 bases and 8 bases, there was a span of 9 bases. Germline values: CDR1 MNHEY, CDR2 SMNVEV (reference sequence). CDR3 length: 12 amino acids. The CDR3 protein is CASSFGSTTQYF. For the CDR3, the DNA is TGTGCCAGCAGTTTCGGGTCTACTACGCAGTATTTT.

In this sample, this clone turned up a few times. The chain recombines TRBV30 with TRBJ1-6; 11 bases are shared with TRBD1. The CDR3 is made up of 15 amino acids. After removal of 3 bases from V and 4 bases from J, the junction contained 2 bases not matched to a gene. Germline V gene data show CDR1 as GTSNPN and CDR2 as SVGIG (reference sequence). The CDR3 region is CAWRGDRGYNSPLHF. DNA for the CDR3: TGTGCCTGGAGGGGGGACAGGGGGTATAATTCACCCCTCCACTTT.

The chain carries TRBV30 and TRBJ2-7; 13 bases fit TRBD2. Germline V gene data show CDR1 as GTSNPN and CDR2 as SVGIG (reference sequence). The J segment lost 7 bases and the V segment lost 4 bases, leaving 7 bases of the junction unmatched. This CDR3 is built from 14 residues. CDR3 bases: TGTGCCTGGACCCAACTAGCGGGAGGGGGGGAGCAGTACTTC. As protein: CAWTQLAGGGEQYF.

The chain has TRBV15 and TRBJ2-7, with TRBD2 matching over 7 bases. Germline V CDR1 and CDR2: LNHNV, YYDKDF (reference sequence). This CDR3 has 14 amino acids. The ends lost 1 base at V and 0 bases at J; junction bases unmatched: 0. The CDR3 reads CATSRAGGSYEQYF. The CDR3 region has the DNA TGTGCCACCAGCAGAGCGGGGGGCTCCTACGAGCAGTACTTC.

The J gene is TRBJ1-1, the V gene TRBV6-1; TRBD1 agrees at 10 bases. Losses at the gene ends were 4 bases for V and 8 bases for J; bases not matched to a gene: 10. CDR3 length: 15 residues. Germline loops: CDR1 MNHNS, CDR2 SASEGT. CDR3 region: CASSGAGTGALEAFF. The DNA of the CDR3 is TGTGCCAGCAGTGGGGCTGGGACAGGGGCGCTAGAAGCTTTCTTT.

V usage is TRBV5-1 and J usage is TRBJ2-5; 13 positions agree with TRBD2. The DNA matches TRBJ2-7 better at its end, which makes the J call doubtful. The CDR3 covers 16 residues. Germline values: CDR1 SGHRS, CDR2 YFSETQ. The DNA for the CDR3 is TGCGCCAGCAGCCTCGGACTAGCGGGAGCCTCCCTCGAGCAGTACTTC. This translates into CASSLGLAGASLEQYF.

J is TRBJ1-1 and V is TRBV30, with a tentative D call TRBD1 (6 bases). Germline V gene sequence: CDR1 GTSNPN, CDR2 SVGIG (reference sequence). Trimming cost V 1 base and J 4 bases, with 13 bases left between them. The CDR3 length is 14 residues. The CDR3 loop is CAWSGKGGFTEAFF. The CDR3, as DNA: TGTGCCTGGAGTGGGAAAGGGGGATTCACTGAAGCTTTCTTT.

This clone has more than one count but fewer than ten. The V call is TRBV11-2, the J call TRBJ2-7; D is possibly TRBD2 (7 bases). Germline values: CDR1 SGHAT, CDR2 FQNNGV. V shed 5 bases and J shed 3 bases, with 20 bases lying between them. This CDR3 region has 16 residues. The CDR3 nucleotides are TGTGCCAGCAGCCCCCTCGGGGGGCGGAATTTCTACGAGCAGTACTTC. Its protein is CASSPLGGRNFYEQYF. The full variable domain, completed using reference TRBV11-2 and TRBJ2-7, is EAGVAQSPRYKIIEKRQSVAFWCNPISGHATLYWYQQILGQGPKLLIQFQNNGVVDDSQLPKDRFSAERLKGVDSTLKIQPAKLEDSAVYLCASSPLGGRNFYEQYFGPGTRLTVT.

This chain joins TRBV28 and TRBJ1-6, with 8 bases lining up with TRBD1. Trimming removed 6 bases from V and 9 bases from J; junction bases left unmatched: 10. CDR3 length equals 15 residues. Germline lookup yields CDR1 MDHEN and CDR2 SYDVKM. The CDR3 sequence: CASSRRQGTGSPLHF. CDR3 in DNA: TGTGCCAGCAGCCGTAGACAGGGGACTGGTTCACCCCTCCACTTT.

This clone was seen a few times. This CDR3 reads CASSLVNRAETQYF. CDR3 DNA sequence: TGTGCCAGCAGCTTAGTGAACAGGGCGGAGACCCAGTACTTC. The chain is built from TRBV11-2 and TRBJ2-5, with D possibly TRBD1 on 6 matching bases. Deletions cut 1 base from V and 5 bases from J, with 11 bases between. The CDR3 is 14 amino acids. Germline V gene lookup returns CDR1 SGHAT and CDR2 FQNNGV.

The CDR3 protein is CASSVARQGGKYNEQFF. The CDR3 region has the DNA TGTGCCAGCAGCGTAGCCCGACAGGGGGGGAAATACAATGAGCAGTTCTTC. The chain has TRBV9 and TRBJ2-1; TRBD1 matches at 9 bases. Germline trimming cut 0 bases from V and 4 bases from J; bases unmatched to any gene: 8. There are 17 residues in the CDR3. Looked up from germline, CDR1 is SGDLS and CDR2 is YYNGEE. Full variable domain (remainder filled in from reference TRBV9 and TRBJ2-1): DSGVTQTPKHLITATGQRVTLRCSPRSGDLSVYWYQQSLDQGLQFLIQYYNGEERAKGNILERFSAQQFPDLHSELNLSSLELGDSALYFCASSVARQGGKYNEQFFGPGTRLTVL.

In this sample, this clone turned up a few times. This sequence joins TRBV7-9 and TRBJ1-1, with 8 bases fitting TRBD1. This CDR3 spans 19 amino acids. The ends lost 6 bases at V and 1 base at J; junction bases unmatched: 19. The germline V gene has CDR1 SEHNR and CDR2 FQNEAQ (reference sequence). The CDR3 loop is CASRRRAVDRDSPNTEAFF. CDR3 sequence (DNA): TGTGCCAGCAGACGAAGGGCGGTGGACAGGGATAGCCCGAACACTGAAGCTTTCTTT.

The chain combines TRBV5-4 with TRBJ1-6; 7 bases fit TRBD1. With V trimmed by 2 bases and J by 8 bases, 1 base remained unmatched. The CDR3 has 13 residues. From germline, CDR1 is SGHNT and CDR2 YYREEE (reference sequence). CDR3 sequence reads: CASSFTGDSPLHF. Written as DNA, the CDR3 is TGTGCCAGCAGCTTTACAGGGGATTCACCCCTCCACTTT.

The rearrangement uses TRBV19 and TRBJ1-6; D possibly corresponds to TRBD1 (6 bases). This CDR3 is built from 14 residues. The V and J ends lost 7 bases and 0 bases respectively, with 7 bases between them. CDR1 is LNHDA, CDR2 SQIVND, per germline (reference sequence). Written as DNA, the CDR3 is TGTGCCAGTATGGACAGCTCCTATAATTCACCCCTCCACTTT. Translated: CASMDSSYNSPLHF.

This clone appeared a single time. This same CDR3 is encoded by further DNA sequences in the sample. The chain recombines TRBV5-6 with TRBJ1-4; D possibly corresponds to TRBD1 (5 bases). V was pared by 3 bases and J by 0 bases, with 21 bases between. The length of the CDR3 is 19 residues. Per the germline V gene, CDR1 is SGHDT and CDR2 is YYEEEE. The CDR3 here is CASSSLNRGRRATNEKLFF. DNA for the CDR3: TGTGCCAGCAGCTCGCTTAACCGGGGACGGAGGGCAACTAATGAAAAACTGTTTTTT.

The chain has TRBV6-1 and TRBJ2-3, with a weak D call TRBD2 (7 bases). Germline lookup yields CDR1 MNHNS and CDR2 SASEGT. Trimming shortened V by 3 bases and J by 0 bases, and 16 bases separated the two germline ends. CDR3 length: 17 amino acids. CDR3 sequence: CASSEDRAGASTDTQYF. The CDR3 DNA sequence: TGTGCCAGCAGTGAGGATCGGGCGGGGGCTAGCACAGATACGCAGTATTTT.